These T cell receptor beta chains were read from a single sample in a study of post-analysis software for immune sequencing data. TCRdb used MiXCR to reprocess the PCR reads, holding one entry per CDR3 protein. The sample has roughly 400,000 distinct CDR3 sequences, more than 30% seen once. Specimen: blood. The receptors shown here come from a girl aged 2 to 10 with multiple sclerosis. The CDR3 runs from the conserved cysteine through the conserved F or W. A D gene is named only where the DNA matches it firmly. Rows give clone size only sometimes, using once, few, many, or a class for an expanded clone.

V gene: TRBV6-5; CDR3 length: 13; D gene: .; J gene: TRBJ1-1; clone size: few; CDR3 protein: CASSQSEDTEAFF; CDR3 DNA: TGTGCCAGCAGTCAATCTGAAGATACTGAAGCTTTCTTT
V gene: TRBV29-1; CDR3 length: 13; D gene: .; J gene: TRBJ2-3; clone size: few; CDR3 protein: CSVVGRTTDTQYF; CDR3 DNA: TGCAGCGTTGTAGGCAGAACGACAGATACGCAGTATTTT
V gene: TRBV29-1; CDR3 length: 15; D gene: TRBD1; J gene: TRBJ2-7; clone size: few; CDR3 protein: CSVARRGTGDYEQYF; CDR3 DNA: TGCAGCGTAGCCCGTAGGGGGACAGGTGACTACGAGCAGTACTTC
V gene: TRBV5-5; CDR3 length: 15; D gene: TRBD1; J gene: TRBJ2-7; clone size: .; CDR3 protein: CASSGIRQGSYEQYF; CDR3 DNA: TGTGCCAGCAGCGGAATAAGACAGGGATCCTACGAGCAGTACTTC
V gene: TRBV6-1; CDR3 length: 10; D gene: .; J gene: TRBJ2-5; clone size: .; CDR3 protein: CASVWGTQYF; CDR3 DNA: TGTGCCAGCGTTTGGGGGACCCAGTACTTC
V gene: TRBV7-9; CDR3 length: 14; D gene: TRBD2; J gene: TRBJ2-5; clone size: .; CDR3 protein: CASRASGFQETQYF; CDR3 DNA: TGTGCCAGCCGAGCTAGCGGATTCCAAGAGACCCAGTACTTC
V gene: TRBV24-1; CDR3 length: 14; D gene: .; J gene: TRBJ2-3; clone size: many; CDR3 protein: CATSDWGKTDTQYF; CDR3 DNA: TGTGCCACCAGTGATTGGGGGAAAACAGATACGCAGTATTTT
V gene: TRBV3-1; CDR3 length: 17; D gene: TRBD2; J gene: TRBJ2-3; clone size: .; CDR3 protein: CASSQEDGTKDTDTQYF; CDR3 DNA: TGTGCCAGCAGCCAAGAGGACGGGACTAAGGACACAGATACGCAGTATTTT
V gene: TRBV27; CDR3 length: 16; D gene: .; J gene: TRBJ2-7; clone size: .; CDR3 protein: CASSLRSGARTYEQYF; CDR3 DNA: TGTGCCAGCAGTTTACGGAGCGGAGCGCGGACCTACGAGCAGTACTTC
V gene: TRBV10-3; CDR3 length: 18; D gene: .; J gene: TRBJ1-1; clone size: .; CDR3 protein: CAISDPVRQGPMNTEAFF; CDR3 DNA: TGTGCCATCAGTGACCCCGTTCGGCAGGGGCCCATGAACACTGAAGCTTTCTTT
V gene: TRBV29-1; CDR3 length: 14; D gene: TRBD1; J gene: TRBJ2-7; clone size: few; CDR3 protein: CSAKGQGGGNEQYF; CDR3 DNA: TGCAGCGCCAAAGGACAGGGTGGGGGAAACGAGCAGTACTTC
V gene: TRBV12-3/TRBV12-4; CDR3 length: 15; D gene: TRBD1; J gene: TRBJ2-7; clone size: few; CDR3 protein: CASSARTGTLHEQYF; CDR3 DNA: TGTGCCAGCAGTGCGAGGACAGGGACATTACACGAGCAGTACTTC
V gene: TRBV27; CDR3 length: 15; D gene: .; J gene: TRBJ1-3; clone size: .; CDR3 protein: CASSFRGGAGNTIYF; CDR3 DNA: TGTGCCAGCAGTTTTCGCGGGGGGGCTGGAAACACCATATATTTT
V gene: TRBV5-1; CDR3 length: 16; D gene: TRBD1; J gene: TRBJ2-5; clone size: .; CDR3 protein: CASCPPTPGQGETQYF; CDR3 DNA: TGCGCCAGCTGCCCACCAACGCCGGGACAGGGAGAGACCCAGTACTTC
V gene: TRBV10-3; CDR3 length: 13; D gene: TRBD1; J gene: TRBJ2-3; clone size: few; CDR3 protein: CAVGQGGTDTQYF; CDR3 DNA: TGTGCCGTCGGACAGGGGGGCACAGATACGCAGTATTTT
V gene: TRBV15; CDR3 length: 14; D gene: .; J gene: TRBJ2-1; clone size: .; CDR3 protein: CATSMTTYYNEQFF; CDR3 DNA: TGTGCCACCAGCATGACTACCTACTACAATGAGCAGTTCTTC
V gene: TRBV20-1; CDR3 length: 9; D gene: .; J gene: TRBJ2-7; clone size: many; CDR3 protein: CSASYEQYF; CDR3 DNA: TGCAGTGCCTCATACGAGCAGTACTTC
V gene: TRBV6-5; CDR3 length: 14; D gene: .; J gene: TRBJ1-1; clone size: .; CDR3 protein: CASRSGRGKTEAFF; CDR3 DNA: TGTGCCAGCAGATCAGGACGGGGGAAAACTGAAGCTTTCTTT
V gene: TRBV12-5; CDR3 length: 15; D gene: TRBD1; J gene: TRBJ1-5; clone size: .; CDR3 protein: CASGWGDSSNQPQHF; CDR3 DNA: TGTGCTAGTGGTTGGGGGGACAGTAGCAATCAGCCCCAGCATTTT
V gene: TRBV5-1; CDR3 length: 15; D gene: TRBD2; J gene: TRBJ2-3; clone size: few; CDR3 protein: CASSFLSGSGDTQYF; CDR3 DNA: TGCGCCAGCAGCTTTCTTAGCGGGAGTGGAGATACGCAGTATTTT
V gene: TRBV9; CDR3 length: 15; D gene: TRBD2; J gene: TRBJ2-5; clone size: .; CDR3 protein: CASSPQAGGKETQYF; CDR3 DNA: TGTGCCAGCAGCCCTCAAGCGGGGGGGAAAGAGACCCAGTACTTC
V gene: TRBV20-1; CDR3 length: 15; D gene: .; J gene: TRBJ2-7; clone size: .; CDR3 protein: CSAPPAETRTGEQYF; CDR3 DNA: TGCAGTGCACCTCCGGCCGAGACTAGGACCGGCGAGCAGTACTTC
V gene: TRBV20-1; CDR3 length: 15; D gene: .; J gene: TRBJ2-5; clone size: .; CDR3 protein: CSARDLSQPQETQYF; CDR3 DNA: TGCAGTGCTAGGGATCTAAGCCAGCCCCAAGAGACCCAGTACTTC
V gene: TRBV6-2/TRBV6-3; CDR3 length: 13; D gene: .; J gene: TRBJ2-7; clone size: few; CDR3 protein: CAIRRGQFYEQYF; CDR3 DNA: TGTGCCATCAGGAGGGGACAGTTCTACGAGCAGTACTTC
V gene: TRBV20-1; CDR3 length: 16; D gene: TRBD2; J gene: TRBJ2-1; clone size: few; CDR3 protein: CSAIGTSGNLRNEQFF; CDR3 DNA: TGCAGTGCTATTGGGACTAGCGGGAACCTGAGGAATGAGCAGTTCTTC
V gene: TRBV7-2; CDR3 length: 14; D gene: .; J gene: TRBJ1-2; clone size: few; CDR3 protein: CASSLVSQGPGYTF; CDR3 DNA: TGTGCCAGCAGCTTAGTTAGCCAGGGGCCTGGCTACACCTTC
V gene: TRBV29-1; CDR3 length: 13; D gene: TRBD2; J gene: TRBJ2-1; clone size: few; CDR3 protein: CSVESGSQDEQFF; CDR3 DNA: TGCAGCGTTGAGAGCGGGAGTCAAGATGAGCAGTTCTTC
V gene: TRBV11-2; CDR3 length: 13; D gene: .; J gene: TRBJ2-5; clone size: few; CDR3 protein: CASGLASAETQYF; CDR3 DNA: TGTGCCAGCGGCTTAGCTAGTGCAGAGACCCAGTACTTC
V gene: TRBV9; CDR3 length: 15; D gene: TRBD1; J gene: TRBJ2-3; clone size: few; CDR3 protein: CASGQDRGQTDTQYF; CDR3 DNA: TGTGCCAGCGGCCAGGACAGGGGCCAGACAGATACGCAGTATTTT
V gene: TRBV28; CDR3 length: 14; D gene: TRBD2; J gene: TRBJ2-1; clone size: .; CDR3 protein: CASSLSGSLAEQFF; CDR3 DNA: TGTGCCAGCAGTTTGAGCGGGAGTCTCGCTGAGCAGTTCTTC
V gene: TRBV5-6; CDR3 length: 14; D gene: TRBD2; J gene: TRBJ2-3; clone size: .; CDR3 protein: CASGSGGPSDTQYF; CDR3 DNA: TGTGCCAGCGGTAGCGGGGGCCCATCCGATACGCAGTATTTT
V gene: TRBV18; CDR3 length: 15; D gene: .; J gene: TRBJ1-1; clone size: .; CDR3 protein: CASSPPRQVDTEAFF; CDR3 DNA: TGTGCCAGCTCACCACCGAGACAGGTGGACACTGAAGCTTTCTTT
V gene: TRBV5-6; CDR3 length: 16; D gene: TRBD1; J gene: TRBJ1-1; clone size: .; CDR3 protein: CASSPDRGLMNTEAFF; CDR3 DNA: TGTGCCAGCAGCCCAGACAGGGGCCTCATGAACACTGAAGCTTTCTTT
V gene: TRBV6-5; CDR3 length: 13; D gene: TRBD1; J gene: TRBJ1-2; clone size: few; CDR3 protein: CASGQGATYGYTF; CDR3 DNA: TGTGCCAGCGGACAGGGGGCAACCTATGGCTACACCTTC
V gene: TRBV4-1; CDR3 length: 14; D gene: TRBD2; J gene: TRBJ2-1; clone size: .; CDR3 protein: CASSQAGTRNEQFF; CDR3 DNA: TGCGCCAGCAGCCAAGCGGGGACTAGGAATGAGCAGTTCTTC
V gene: TRBV4-2; CDR3 length: 16; D gene: TRBD2; J gene: TRBJ2-2; clone size: .; CDR3 protein: CASSLVERDFTGELFF; CDR3 DNA: TGTGCCAGCAGCTTGGTGGAGCGGGACTTCACCGGGGAGCTGTTTTTT
V gene: TRBV7-7; CDR3 length: 14; D gene: TRBD2; J gene: TRBJ2-1; clone size: .; CDR3 protein: CASSTTSGSNEQFF; CDR3 DNA: TGTGCTAGCAGCACGACTAGCGGGAGCAATGAGCAGTTCTTC
V gene: TRBV6-2/TRBV6-3; CDR3 length: 14; D gene: TRBD1; J gene: TRBJ2-7; clone size: few; CDR3 protein: CASSSGQIFYERYF; CDR3 DNA: TGTGCCAGCAGCTCGGGACAGATCTTCTACGAGCGGTACTTC
V gene: TRBV4-3; CDR3 length: 15; D gene: .; J gene: TRBJ2-7; clone size: .; CDR3 protein: CASSQGRLVGHEQYF; CDR3 DNA: TGCGCCAGCAGCCAAGGAAGGCTAGTGGGCCACGAGCAGTACTTC
V gene: TRBV14; CDR3 length: 18; D gene: .; J gene: TRBJ2-1; clone size: .; CDR3 protein: CASSQGLGSGQRGNEQFF; CDR3 DNA: TGTGCCAGCAGCCAAGGTCTGGGTAGCGGGCAAAGGGGGAATGAGCAGTTCTTC
V gene: TRBV7-2; CDR3 length: 12; D gene: TRBD2; J gene: TRBJ2-3; clone size: .; CDR3 protein: CASSLVAGVTYF; CDR3 DNA: TGTGCCAGCAGCTTAGTAGCGGGAGTGACGTATTTT
V gene: TRBV28; CDR3 length: 19; D gene: TRBD1; J gene: TRBJ2-7; clone size: .; CDR3 protein: CASSLLGTGQWSLPYEQYF; CDR3 DNA: TGTGCCAGCAGCCTACTAGGGACAGGGCAATGGAGCCTTCCCTACGAGCAGTACTTC
V gene: TRBV29-1; CDR3 length: 15; D gene: TRBD2; J gene: TRBJ2-1; clone size: few; CDR3 protein: CSVDDAGDPYNEQFF; CDR3 DNA: TGCAGCGTTGATGACGCGGGAGACCCCTACAATGAGCAGTTCTTC
V gene: TRBV4-2; CDR3 length: 14; D gene: .; J gene: TRBJ1-5; clone size: .; CDR3 protein: CASSPAGGNQPQHF; CDR3 DNA: TGTGCCAGCAGCCCAGCGGGAGGGAATCAGCCCCAGCATTTT
V gene: TRBV25-1; CDR3 length: 15; D gene: .; J gene: TRBJ1-2; clone size: .; CDR3 protein: CASSEYEDVVYGYTF; CDR3 DNA: TGTGCCAGCAGTGAATACGAAGATGTTGTCTATGGCTACACCTTC
V gene: TRBV20-1; CDR3 length: 15; D gene: TRBD2; J gene: TRBJ2-5; clone size: once; CDR3 protein: CSATTSGRAGETQYF; CDR3 DNA: TGCAGTGCAACTACTAGCGGGAGGGCCGGAGAGACCCAGTACTTC
V gene: TRBV20-1; CDR3 length: 13; D gene: .; J gene: TRBJ2-7; clone size: .; CDR3 protein: CSASSSDTYEQYF; CDR3 DNA: TGCAGTGCTAGTTCGAGCGACACCTACGAGCAGTACTTC
V gene: TRBV5-1; CDR3 length: 14; D gene: TRBD1; J gene: TRBJ1-2; clone size: .; CDR3 protein: CASSPTGSSYGYTF; CDR3 DNA: TGCGCCAGCAGCCCGACAGGGAGCTCCTATGGCTACACCTTC
V gene: TRBV6-5; CDR3 length: 15; D gene: .; J gene: TRBJ1-5; clone size: .; CDR3 protein: CASSYNQGTGQPQHF; CDR3 DNA: TGTGCCAGCAGTTACAATCAGGGGACGGGGCAGCCCCAGCATTTT
V gene: TRBV21-1; CDR3 length: 18; D gene: .; J gene: TRBJ2-1; clone size: .; CDR3 protein: CASSKVEEKREDHNEQFF; CDR3 DNA: TGTGCCAGCAGCAAAGTAGAGGAAAAGCGGGAGGACCACAATGAGCAGTTCTTC
V gene: TRBV18; CDR3 length: 14; D gene: .; J gene: TRBJ2-5; clone size: .; CDR3 protein: CASSPSSDPREQYF; CDR3 DNA: TGTGCCAGCTCACCATCCTCGGATCCTAGGGAGCAGTACTTC
V gene: TRBV12-3/TRBV12-4; CDR3 length: 13; D gene: TRBD1; J gene: TRBJ2-7; clone size: many; CDR3 protein: CASTGTVGYEQYF; CDR3 DNA: TGTGCCAGCACCGGGACAGTGGGCTACGAGCAGTACTTC
V gene: TRBV5-1; CDR3 length: 15; D gene: TRBD1; J gene: TRBJ2-7; clone size: .; CDR3 protein: CASSSTGLADYEQYF; CDR3 DNA: TGCGCCAGCAGCTCGACAGGGTTAGCCGACTACGAGCAGTACTTC
V gene: TRBV7-6; CDR3 length: 17; D gene: TRBD2; J gene: TRBJ2-3; clone size: .; CDR3 protein: CASSLALAGGPGDTQYF; CDR3 DNA: TGTGCCAGCAGCTTAGCACTAGCGGGAGGACCGGGAGATACACAGTATTTT